Below, 11 T cell receptor beta chains from the same sample are listed, as sequenced in a study of PD-1 blockade in classical Hodgkin lymphoma. Profiling relied on immunoSEQ multiplex PCR, and the TCRdb table lists in-frame clones only, not all of them. The sample includes 25,000 to 35,000 clones, about nine tenths of them seen just once. Time point defined: newly diagnosed, previously untreated cHL patient sample. Isolation of CD4+ T cells from thawed PBMCs was performed by magnetic negative selection. The specimen was CD4+ T cells from blood. The receptors derive from a human donor with classical Hodgkin lymphoma.

The chain recombines TRBV5-1 with TRBJ2-1; perhaps TRBD1 as D (6 bases). The CDR3 runs to 13 residues. Per the germline V gene, CDR1 is SGHRS and CDR2 is YFSETQ. Trimming shortened V by 4 bases and J by 7 bases, and 12 bases separated the two germline ends. The CDR3 DNA sequence: TGCGCCAGCAGCCTCGAGAGGGGGAATGAGCAGTTCTTC. Amino acid sequence: CASSLERGNEQFF. The whole variable domain, filled in from reference TRBV5-1 and TRBJ2-1, reads KAGVTQTPRYLIKTRGQQVTLSCSPISGHRSVSWYQQTPGQGLQFLFEYFSETQRNKGNFPGRFSGRQFSNSRSEMNVSTLELGDSALYLCASSLERGNEQFFGPGTRLTVL.

V gene TRBV6-1 combines with J gene TRBJ1-6, with D tentatively TRBD1 (6 bases). This CDR3 is built from 15 residues. The germline V gene has CDR1 MNHNS and CDR2 SASEGT. The germline V and J ends were trimmed by 3 bases and 12 bases, with 18 bases remaining between them. The CDR3 sequence: CASSEAGTRGRPLHF. CDR3 nucleotides: TGTGCCAGCAGTGAGGCCGGGACAAGGGGGAGACCCCTCCACTTT.

This clone was seen once. V usage is TRBV14 and J usage is TRBJ1-2; a weak D match, TRBD1 (6 bases). Germline-derived CDR1 and CDR2 are SGHDN and FVKESK. Trimming took off 4 bases at V and 4 bases at J, with 16 bases between the two ends. The CDR3 is made up of 15 amino acids. CDR3 in amino acids: CASSRQGQPFYGYTF. Here the CDR3 DNA reads TGTGCCAGCAGCCGACAAGGACAGCCTTTCTATGGCTACACCTTC.

The J gene is TRBJ2-7, the V gene TRBV5-5; no clear D gene. V lost 1 base to trimming and J lost 0 bases, with 11 bases between them. CDR3 length: 15 amino acids. Germline V gene sequence: CDR1 SGHKS, CDR2 YYEKEE (reference sequence). The CDR3 sequence: CASSLFTVHSYEQYF. Written as DNA, the CDR3 is TGTGCCAGCAGCTTGTTTACGGTCCACTCCTACGAGCAGTACTTC.

The chain has TRBV5-4 and TRBJ2-7; 11 bases line up with TRBD2. CDR3 length: 14 residues. Germline V CDR1 and CDR2: SGHNT, YYREEE (reference sequence). After removal of 3 bases from V and 3 bases from J, the junction contained 2 bases not matched to a gene. Written as DNA, the CDR3 is TGTGCCAGCAGCTCGGGACTAGCGGACTACGAGCAGTACTTC. Encoded protein: CASSSGLADYEQYF.

The J gene is TRBJ2-1, the V gene TRBV27; D might be TRBD1 or TRBD2, each matching 6 bases. V lost 4 bases, J lost 5 bases, and 24 bases lay in between. The CDR3 length is 18 residues. The V gene's germline CDR1 is MNHEY and CDR2 SMNVEV (reference sequence). The CDR3 DNA sequence: TGTGCCAGCAGTTCGGTTAGTGAATGGGGGGCGAAGAACAATGAGCAGTTCTTC. Its protein product is CASSSVSEWGAKNNEQFF.

V gene TRBV9 combines with J gene TRBJ2-2; possible D gene TRBD1, 5 bases. The CDR3 is 15 residues long. V was shortened by 7 bases and J by 5 bases, with 18 bases between the two germline ends. Germline-derived CDR1 and CDR2 are SGDLS and YYNGEE. The CDR3 sequence is CASGRQGLTTGELFF. In nucleotides, the CDR3 is TGTGCCAGCGGACGTCAGGGTTTAACAACCGGGGAGCTGTTTTTT.

This clone was counted once. This chain uses TRBV28 with TRBJ2-1; TRBD1 matches at 7 bases. This CDR3 region has 13 residues. CDR1 is MDHEN, CDR2 SYDVKM, per germline. The J segment lost 10 bases and the V segment lost 2 bases, leaving 5 bases of the junction unmatched. Written as DNA, the CDR3 is TGTGCCAGCAGTTTAGCCAGGGGGTTAGAGCAGTTCTTC. This translates into CASSLARGLEQFF.

The rearrangement links TRBV27 to TRBJ2-5, with 11 bases aligning to TRBD2. CDR1 is MNHEY, CDR2 SMNVEV, per germline (reference sequence). V lost 3 bases to trimming and J lost 4 bases; unmatched junction nucleotides: 10. The CDR3 loop spans 17 amino acids. In DNA form, the CDR3 reads TGTGCCAGCAGTTTCCTCCCCTTAGCGGGAGGGCGAGAGACCCAGTACTTC. It codes for CASSFLPLAGGRETQYF.

J is TRBJ1-1 and V is TRBV5-6; D not certain. The V gene's germline CDR1 is SGHDT and CDR2 YYEEEE. The CDR3 is made up of 14 amino acids. V shed 0 bases and J shed 5 bases, with 11 bases lying between them. In nucleotides, the CDR3 is TGTGCCAGCAGCTTGGGGCAGGCTTTGACTGAAGCTTTCTTT. It yields the protein CASSLGQALTEAFF.

The genes are TRBV14 and TRBJ1-2; tentative D call: TRBD1 (5 bases). The germline V and J ends were trimmed by 3 bases and 0 bases, with 14 bases remaining between them. Germline V lookup: CDR1 SGHDN, CDR2 FVKESK. The CDR3 totals 16 residues. This chain's CDR3 is CASSQAWGRPNYGYTF. The CDR3 DNA sequence: TGTGCCAGCAGCCAGGCTTGGGGCAGACCTAACTATGGCTACACCTTC.